The next 25 T cell receptor beta chains were all read from a single sample in a study of blood T cell repertoires in COVID-19. The repertoire was sequenced with immunoSEQ multiplex PCR; TCRdb's copy has only in-frame clones and lacks some. The repertoire holds about 350,000 clones, with roughly nine tenths as singletons. Sequenced: PBMCs or T cells enriched from blood (not recorded which). These receptors originate from a woman under 40 who had recovered from COVID-19.

The chain couples TRBV12-3 or TRBV12-4 to TRBJ1-5, with a possible D match to TRBD1 (5 bases). V gave up 7 bases and J gave up 11 bases, with 18 bases separating them. This CDR3 has 13 amino acids. The CDR3 DNA is TGTGCCAGCACTAGATCCCCAGGGTTGACCCAGCATTTT. Protein: CASTRSPGLTQHF.

The V call is TRBV7-2, the J call TRBJ1-1, with D possibly being TRBD1 (6 bases). Germline V gene sequence: CDR1 SGHTA, CDR2 FQGNSA. The CDR3 spans 15 residues. Deletions cut 4 bases from V and 3 bases from J, with 15 bases between. The CDR3 here is CASSSPQGIHTEAFF. The CDR3 DNA sequence: TGTGCCAGCAGCTCTCCACAGGGTATACACACTGAAGCTTTCTTT.

Here the CDR3 DNA reads TGCGCCAGCACGAACGGTGTAGCCTATGGCTACACCTTC. It specifies CASTNGVAYGYTF. The chain links TRBV10-2 to TRBJ1-2, with D uncertain. Trimming shortened V by 7 bases and J by 4 bases, and 13 bases separated the two germline ends. The V gene's germline CDR1 is WSHSY and CDR2 SAAADI. The CDR3 covers 13 residues.

CDR3 sequence reads: CASGSGTDSTDTQYF. The CDR3, as DNA: TGCGCCAGCGGCTCCGGGACAGATAGCACAGATACGCAGTATTTT. The chain employs TRBV5-1 and TRBJ2-3, with TRBD1 matching over 7 bases. Trimming removed 7 bases from V and 0 bases from J; junction bases left unmatched: 8. The CDR3 is made up of 15 amino acids. Per germline, CDR1 SGHRS and CDR2 YFSETQ.

The chain links TRBV12-3 or TRBV12-4 to TRBJ2-5, with 8 positions matching TRBD1. V lost 8 bases, J lost 3 bases, and 5 bases stayed unmatched. CDR3 length equals 13 residues. The CDR3 reads CASLTGVKETQYF. CDR3 nucleotide sequence: TGTGCCAGCCTGACAGGGGTGAAAGAGACCCAGTACTTC.

The chain combines TRBV11-2 with TRBJ2-7, with 7 bases lining up with TRBD1. The germline CDR1 and CDR2 sequences are SGHAT and FQNNGV. The CDR3 runs 14 residues. The V segment lost 3 bases and the J segment 0 bases; nucleotides outside the gene matches: 2. CDR3 sequence reads: CASSLTGISYEQYF. CDR3 sequence (DNA): TGTGCCAGCAGCTTGACAGGGATCTCCTACGAGCAGTACTTC.

The gene calls are TRBV7-6 and TRBJ2-1; 7 bases are shared with TRBD2. The CDR3 consists of 17 residues. The germline gives CDR1 SGHVS, CDR2 FNYEAQ. With 1 base clipped from V and 4 bases from J, the junction kept 10 bases outside the gene matches. The CDR3 region is CASSLGAGTPSYNEQFF. The CDR3 bases are TGTGCCAGCAGCTTAGGAGCGGGAACACCAAGTTACAATGAGCAGTTCTTC. Combining the CDR3 with reference TRBV7-6 and TRBJ2-1 gives the whole variable domain GAGVSQSPRYKVTKRGQDVALRCDPISGHVSLYWYRQALGQGPEFLTYFNYEAQQDKSGLPNDRFSAERPEGSISTLTIQRTEQRDSAMYRCASSLGAGTPSYNEQFFGPGTRLTVL.

The chain carries TRBV27 and TRBJ1-6; 11 bases are shared with TRBD1. Losses at the gene ends were 4 bases for V and 7 bases for J; bases not matched to a gene: 6. There are 16 residues in the CDR3. Germline CDR1 MNHEY, CDR2 SMNVEV (reference sequence). The CDR3 DNA is TGTGCCAGCAGTTCCCCCGGACAGGGGGCGAATTCACCCCTCCACTTT. Encoded protein: CASSSPGQGANSPLHF.

This chain joins TRBV6-5 and TRBJ1-1; no reliable D call. The CDR3 is 14 residues long. Trimming removed 0 bases from V and 2 bases from J, with 7 bases in between. Germline values: CDR1 MNHEY, CDR2 SVGAGI. This CDR3 reads CASSYSDINTEAFF. In nucleotides, the CDR3 is TGTGCCAGCAGTTACTCCGACATTAACACTGAAGCTTTCTTT.

This clone was detected a few times. The DNA for the CDR3 is TGTGCCATCAGTGAGTCTGGAGGAGTTGAGCAGTTCTTC. Protein product: CAISESGGVEQFF. The genes are TRBV10-3 and TRBJ2-1; TRBD2 is a possible D gene (5 bases). Germline lookup yields CDR1 ENHRY and CDR2 SYGVKD. The germline V and J ends were trimmed by 0 bases and 9 bases, with 9 bases remaining between them. This CDR3 has 13 residues.

The chain is built from TRBV23-1 and TRBJ1-1; 7 bases match TRBD1. TRBV23-1 is designated an ORF whose function remains uncertain. This CDR3 is 15 amino acids long. After removal of 7 bases from V and 0 bases from J, the junction contained 8 bases not matched to a gene. Written as DNA, the CDR3 is TGCGCCAGCACACTAAGGGGACAGTTGAACACTGAAGCTTTCTTT. It specifies CASTLRGQLNTEAFF.

The chain employs TRBV6-5 and TRBJ2-7, with TRBD1 as a possible D gene (6 bases). The length of the CDR3 is 15 residues. Germline loops: CDR1 MNHEY, CDR2 SVGAGI. Trimming removed 5 bases at V and 6 bases at J, with 20 bases between. The CDR3 sequence: CASSTRTVFFAEQYF. The CDR3 DNA is TGTGCCAGCAGTACCCGGACAGTTTTTTTCGCCGAGCAGTACTTC.

J is TRBJ1-5 and V is TRBV15, with a possible D match to TRBD1 (5 bases). Germline loops: CDR1 LNHNV, CDR2 YYDKDF (reference sequence). Trimming pared 5 bases from V and 2 bases from J, leaving 10 bases between. The length of the CDR3 is 14 residues. The CDR3 spells CATSDRGGNQPQHF. CDR3 nucleotide sequence: TGTGCCACCAGCGATAGGGGTGGCAATCAGCCCCAGCATTTT.

Comments on this clone: The same CDR3 also results from other DNA sequences found in this sample. The chain links TRBV28 to TRBJ2-7, with D unclear. Germline CDR1 MDHEN, CDR2 SYDVKM. The CDR3 has 12 residues. V dropped 1 base and J dropped 3 bases, with 4 bases sitting between them. CDR3 residues: CASSLSGYEQYF. As DNA, the CDR3 is TGTGCCAGCAGTTTATCCGGCTACGAGCAGTACTTC.

The V and J genes are TRBV6-2 or TRBV6-3 and TRBJ2-1, with 15 nucleotides matching TRBD2. Germline V gene lookup returns CDR1 MNHEY and CDR2 SVGEGT. CDR3 length equals 16 residues. The V and J ends lost 5 bases and 7 bases, in that order; junction bases with no gene match: 6. Written as DNA, the CDR3 is TGTGCCAGCAGTCGACCGGGACTAGCGGGAGGAAATGAGCAGTTCTTC. Translation: CASSRPGLAGGNEQFF.

The chain links TRBV9 to TRBJ2-7, with 8 nucleotides matching TRBD2. Germline CDR1 SGDLS, CDR2 YYNGEE. V was clipped by 0 bases and J by 1 base; unmatched bases: 9. The length of the CDR3 is 17 residues. The CDR3 bases are TGTGCCAGCAGCGTAGAGGCCTATGGCGGGGGGTCCTACGAGCAGTACTTC. Translated, it gives CASSVEAYGGGSYEQYF.

This clone appeared once. The chain carries TRBV12-3 or TRBV12-4 and TRBJ1-6; perhaps TRBD1 as D (5 bases). Trimming removed 6 bases at V and 13 bases at J, with 13 bases between. The CDR3 is made up of 12 amino acids. The CDR3 is CASRPLGGPLHF. In DNA, the CDR3 is TGTGCCAGCAGGCCCCTCGGGGGGCCCCTCCACTTT.

This chain joins TRBV6-5 and TRBJ2-1; TRBD2 is a possible D gene (5 bases). Per the germline V gene, CDR1 is MNHEY and CDR2 is SVGAGI. CDR3 length: 15 amino acids. Trimming shortened V by 7 bases and J by 6 bases, and 19 bases separated the two germline ends. The chain's CDR3 is CASNPGGSLPNEQFF. CDR3 DNA sequence: TGTGCCAGCAATCCCGGCGGGTCCCTTCCCAATGAGCAGTTCTTC.

This clone has just one count. This rearrangement joins TRBV5-5 to TRBJ1-2, with TRBD1 matching over 8 bases. The CDR3 runs to 16 residues. V trimming: 4 bases; J trimming: 3 bases; junction bases outside the gene matches: 11. From germline, CDR1 is SGHKS and CDR2 YYEKEE (reference sequence). DNA of the CDR3: TGTGCCAGCAGCGCGTCCCCGACAGGGGTTGACTATGGCTACACCTTC. Amino acids: CASSASPTGVDYGYTF.

V is TRBV28 and J is TRBJ1-2, with D unclear. The germline CDR1 and CDR2 sequences are MDHEN and SYDVKM. The V end was cut by 6 bases, the J end by 4 bases, with 9 bases between. This CDR3 contains 12 residues. DNA of the CDR3: TGTGCCAGCAGCCGAGAGCCCTATGGCTACACCTTC. Translating gives CASSREPYGYTF.

This chain joins TRBV30 and TRBJ1-1, with 12 bases matching TRBD1. J gave up 4 bases and V 4 bases, and 1 base lay outside the gene matches. Per the germline V gene, CDR1 is GTSNPN and CDR2 is SVGIG (reference sequence). The CDR3 totals 13 residues. CDR3 amino acids: CAWKGQGATEAFF. In DNA form, the CDR3 reads TGTGCCTGGAAGGGACAGGGGGCCACTGAAGCTTTCTTT.

This sequence joins TRBV3-1 (or the pseudogene TRBV3-2) and TRBJ1-2; TRBD1 matches 9 bases. Germline CDR1 and CDR2: LGHDT and YNNKEL (reference sequence). V gave up 5 bases and J gave up 3 bases; unmatched junction bases: 7. The CDR3 has 15 residues. This chain's CDR3 is CASSVPGQGDYGYTF. DNA of the CDR3: TGTGCCAGCAGCGTACCGGGACAGGGAGACTATGGCTACACCTTC.

This clone came up a few times. The V and J genes are TRBV2 and TRBJ1-2, with TRBD1 matching 7 bases. This CDR3 region has 15 residues. The ends lost 7 bases at V and 4 bases at J; junction bases unmatched: 12. CDR1 is SNHLY, CDR2 FYNNEI, per germline. The CDR3 coding sequence is TGTGCCAGCACCACTTCGGGACAGCTAAGCTATGGCTACACCTTC. Its protein product is CASTTSGQLSYGYTF.

The rearrangement links TRBV6-5 to TRBJ1-4, with TRBD1 as a possible D gene (6 bases). The CDR3 consists of 14 residues. In germline, CDR1 is MNHEY, CDR2 SVGAGI. V shed 0 bases and J shed 8 bases, with 10 bases lying between them. CDR3 nucleotides: TGTGCCAGCAGTTACTCAGGGGGGGACGAAAAACTGTTTTTT. Translated: CASSYSGGDEKLFF.

This clone was observed a few times. CDR3 bases: TGCGCCAGCAGCCAAGTTGTCTCGGTTGAAGCTTTCTTT. It is translated as CASSQVVSVEAFF. The rearrangement uses TRBV4-1 and TRBJ1-1; D uncertain. The germline gives CDR1 MGHRA, CDR2 YSYEKL. Trimming removed 1 base at V and 7 bases at J, with 10 bases between. The CDR3 consists of 13 residues.